A single sample gave rise to the 6 T cell receptor beta chains below, sequenced in a study of Ad26.COV2.S vaccination and SARS-CoV-2 variants. Only in-frame clones appear in the TCRdb table, and some are missing; sequencing was by immunoSEQ multiplex PCR. In the table there are more than 250,000 clones, approximately 89% of which are singletons. The sample's treatment: roughly 20 received Ad26.COV2.S at low or high dose, single or two shots; roughly five received placebo; per-sample allocation not given. Specimen acquisition occurred on day 63 following the initial vaccine or placebo injection. The sample was peripheral blood, taken in a trial of Ad26.COV2.S vaccine versus placebo. All receptors come from a person between 18 and 65 years old who received the Ad26.COV2.S COVID-19 vaccine or a placebo.

The J gene is TRBJ2-7, the V gene TRBV7-9, with D perhaps matching TRBD1 or TRBD2 (5 bases each). The CDR3 totals 14 residues. Trimming stripped 7 bases from V and 2 bases from J, with 15 bases between. Germline loops: CDR1 SEHNR, CDR2 FQNEAQ (reference sequence). The CDR3 DNA reads TGTGCCAGCACTTTGTCCGGGGCCACCTACGAGCAGTACTTC. This encodes CASTLSGATYEQYF.

The table lists this clone with a count of one. Here the CDR3 reads CASSVGTGSTEAFF. The CDR3 coding sequence is TGCGCCAGCAGCGTCGGGACGGGTTCCACTGAAGCTTTCTTT. V gene TRBV5-1 combines with J gene TRBJ1-1, with a possible D match to TRBD1 (5 bases). V lost 4 bases and J 4 bases, leaving 14 bases between the germline ends. CDR1 and CDR2 (germline): SGHRS, YFSETQ. This CDR3 contains 14 residues.

The CDR3 protein is CASSAVGAGSGYTF. The CDR3 DNA follows: TGTGCCAGCAGCGCCGTGGGGGCGGGGAGTGGCTACACCTTC. This rearrangement joins TRBV7-9 to TRBJ1-2; weak D call: TRBD1 (6 bases). Per germline, CDR1 SEHNR and CDR2 FQNEAQ (reference sequence). The V end was cut by 5 bases, the J end by 7 bases, with 17 bases between. There are 14 residues in the CDR3.

The J gene is TRBJ1-4, the V gene TRBV30; D is ambiguous. The CDR3 spans 16 residues. V was cut by 0 bases and J by 0 bases, with 11 bases left in between. The V gene's germline CDR1 is GTSNPN and CDR2 SVGIG (reference sequence). In DNA form, the CDR3 reads TGTGCCTGGAGTGTAAGCAGTTACGCAACTAATGAAAAACTGTTTTTT. This codes for CAWSVSSYATNEKLFF. Filled out from reference TRBV30 and TRBJ1-4, the complete variable domain reads SQTIHQWPATLVQPVGSPLSLECTVEGTSNPNLYWYRQAAGRGLQLLFYSVGIGQISSEVPQNLSASRPQDRQFILSSKKLLLSDSGFYLCAWSVSSYATNEKLFFGSGTQLSVL.

The chain joins TRBV10-2 to TRBJ1-1; tentative D call: TRBD1 (6 bases). The V gene's germline CDR1 is WSHSY and CDR2 SAAADI. Trimming took off 4 bases at V and 1 base at J, with 7 bases between the two ends. The CDR3 is made up of 13 amino acids. CDR3 in amino acids: CASSVDRNTEAFF. CDR3 in DNA: TGCGCCAGCAGTGTGGACAGGAACACTGAAGCTTTCTTT.

The chain employs TRBV7-9 and TRBJ2-6, with TRBD1 matching over 8 bases. Germline V gene data show CDR1 as SEHNR and CDR2 as FQNEAQ (reference sequence). The CDR3 is 18 residues long. The ends lost 5 bases at V and 2 bases at J; junction bases unmatched: 11. Here the CDR3 reads CASSLRQGFVAGANVLTF. For the CDR3, the DNA is TGTGCCAGCAGCCTTCGACAGGGGTTCGTTGCTGGGGCCAACGTCCTGACTTTC.